These 8 T cell receptor beta chains share one sample of origin, sequenced in a study of blood T cell repertoires in COVID-19. The method was immunoSEQ multiplex PCR; TCRdb's version includes in-frame clones alone and lacks a portion of them. The top ten hold about 8% of the sample, which has approximately 190,000 clones, about 80% seen once. Input material: peripheral blood. Receptor source: a woman aged 60-75 years with COVID-19, enrolled during active disease.

The rearrangement uses TRBV27 and TRBJ1-5; TRBD1 aligns across 8 bases. The V segment lost 6 bases and the J segment 6 bases; nucleotides outside the gene matches: 7. CDR1 MNHEY and CDR2 SMNVEV come from the germline V gene (reference sequence). The CDR3 totals 14 residues. CDR3 sequence: CASSQTGASQPQHF. In DNA form, the CDR3 reads TGTGCCAGCAGCCAGACAGGGGCGTCTCAGCCCCAGCATTTT.

The V and J genes are TRBV5-8 and TRBJ1-1; D not certain. V lost 4 bases to trimming and J lost 3 bases, with 16 bases between them. Germline V lookup: CDR1 SGHTS, CDR2 YDEGEE. The CDR3 length is 15 residues. The CDR3 loop reads CASSVGRYRHTEAFF. Here the CDR3 DNA reads TGTGCCAGCAGCGTTGGCCGGTACAGACACACTGAAGCTTTCTTT.

This clone was found a few times. This rearrangement joins TRBV9 to TRBJ2-3; D call uncertain. Trimming left V 6 bases short and J 2 bases short, with 13 bases between. This CDR3 has 14 residues. CDR1 and CDR2 from the germline V gene are SGDLS and YYNGEE. The CDR3 DNA reads TGTGCCAGCAACCCACGAAGCTACACAGATACGCAGTATTTT. Its translation: CASNPRSYTDTQYF.

The V gene is TRBV5-1, the J gene TRBJ2-4; 10 nucleotides agree with TRBD1. CDR1 and CDR2 from the germline V gene are SGHRS and YFSETQ. The V gene end was trimmed by 4 bases and the J gene end by 0 bases; junction bases not matched to a gene: 22. The CDR3 is 22 residues long. CDR3 bases: TGCGCCAGCAGCCATACTCCCGGCGAGACAGGGGGCTCCACTTTAGCCAAAAACATTCAGTACTTC. Translated: CASSHTPGETGGSTLAKNIQYF.

The chain uses TRBV7-2 and TRBJ1-5; D is undetermined. Germline lookup yields CDR1 SGHTA and CDR2 FQGNSA. This CDR3 region has 15 residues. Trimming removed 7 bases at V and 2 bases at J, with 15 bases between. The CDR3 DNA is TGTGCCAGCATCCTAACTATAGGCGGCAATCAGCCCCAGCATTTT. Translating gives CASILTIGGNQPQHF.

J is TRBJ1-4 and V is TRBV3-1 (or the pseudogene TRBV3-2), with TRBD1 matching 10 bases. CDR3 length: 15 amino acids. J gave up 8 bases and V 4 bases, and 7 bases lay outside the gene matches. The germline V gene encodes CDR1 LGHDT and CDR2 YNNKEL (reference sequence). DNA for the CDR3: TGTGCCAGCAGCCCCCGACAGGGGGCCGGGGAAAAACTGTTTTTT. Translation gives CASSPRQGAGEKLFF.

This chain uses TRBV2 with TRBJ1-1, with TRBD1 as a possible D gene (5 bases). The CDR3 length is 16 residues. The germline V gene encodes CDR1 SNHLY and CDR2 FYNNEI. Trimming took off 0 bases at V and 1 base at J, with 12 bases between the two ends. The CDR3 coding sequence is TGTGCCAGCAGTGAAGCGCTGGGGCAGGCGAACACTGAAGCTTTCTTT. Encoded protein: CASSEALGQANTEAFF.

CDR3 sequence reads: CASSYSMANYGYTF. CDR3 DNA: TGTGCCAGCAGTTACTCAATGGCCAACTATGGCTACACCTTC. The rearrangement links TRBV6-6 to TRBJ1-2; D gene uncertain. Germline values: CDR1 MNHNY, CDR2 SVGAGI (reference sequence). V gave up 0 bases and J gave up 2 bases, with 7 bases separating them. This CDR3 contains 14 residues.